This T cell receptor (beta chain) was profiled in a study of OX40 agonist ivuxolimab in advanced cancers. About the study: Patients receiving dose escalation had hepatocellular carcinoma, melanoma, renal cell or head and neck cancer.

This CDR3 region has 14 residues. Germline loops: CDR1 SGHDT, CDR2 YYEEEE. J gave up 8 bases and V 1 base, and 4 bases lay outside the gene matches. Here immunoSEQ multiplex PCR was the method, and the copy in TCRdb shows in-frame clones only, minus some. The repertoire holds about 25,000 clones, with around 81% as singletons. This chain connects TRBV5-6 to TRBJ2-4, with TRBD1 identical over 9 bases. Material: CD4+ or CD8+ T cells sorted from blood, obtained in a trial of the OX40 agonist ivuxolimab. The clonotype comes from an adult with an advanced solid tumor such as melanoma, head and neck, liver or kidney cancer. CDR3 in amino acids: CASSLWGQGYIQYF. The CDR3 nucleotides are TGTGCCAGCAGCTTGTGGGGACAGGGATACATTCAGTACTTC.